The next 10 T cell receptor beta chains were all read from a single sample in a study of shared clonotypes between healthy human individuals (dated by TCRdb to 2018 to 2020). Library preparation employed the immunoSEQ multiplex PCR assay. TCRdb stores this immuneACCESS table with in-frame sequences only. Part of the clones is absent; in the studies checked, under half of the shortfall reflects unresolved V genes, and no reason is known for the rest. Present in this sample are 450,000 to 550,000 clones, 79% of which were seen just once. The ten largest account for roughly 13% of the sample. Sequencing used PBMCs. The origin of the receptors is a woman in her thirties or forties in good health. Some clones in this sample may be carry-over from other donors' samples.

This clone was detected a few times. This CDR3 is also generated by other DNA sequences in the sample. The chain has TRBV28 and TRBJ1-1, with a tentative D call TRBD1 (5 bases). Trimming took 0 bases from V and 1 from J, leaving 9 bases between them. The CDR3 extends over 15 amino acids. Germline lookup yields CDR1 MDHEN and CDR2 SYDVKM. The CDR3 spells CASSLWGQGNTEAFF. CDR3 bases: TGTGCCAGCAGTTTATGGGGGCAAGGGAACACTGAAGCTTTCTTT.

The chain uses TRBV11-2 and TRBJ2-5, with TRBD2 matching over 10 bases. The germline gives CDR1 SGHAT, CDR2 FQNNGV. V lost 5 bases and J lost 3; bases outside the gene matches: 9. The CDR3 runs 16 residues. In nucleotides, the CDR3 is TGTGCCAGCAGCGCCGGCCTAGCGGGAGTAAAAGAGACCCAGTACTTC. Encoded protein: CASSAGLAGVKETQYF. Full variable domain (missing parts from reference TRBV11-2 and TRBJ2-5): EAGVAQSPRYKIIEKRQSVAFWCNPISGHATLYWYQQILGQGPKLLIQFQNNGVVDDSQLPKDRFSAERLKGVDSTLKIQPAKLEDSAVYLCASSAGLAGVKETQYFGPGTRLLVL.

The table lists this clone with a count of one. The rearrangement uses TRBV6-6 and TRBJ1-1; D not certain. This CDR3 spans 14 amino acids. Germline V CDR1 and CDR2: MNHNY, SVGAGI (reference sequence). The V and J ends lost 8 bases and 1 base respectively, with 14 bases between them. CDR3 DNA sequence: TGTGCCAGCCGTATATCAGGAACGAACACTGAAGCTTTCTTT. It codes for CASRISGTNTEAFF.

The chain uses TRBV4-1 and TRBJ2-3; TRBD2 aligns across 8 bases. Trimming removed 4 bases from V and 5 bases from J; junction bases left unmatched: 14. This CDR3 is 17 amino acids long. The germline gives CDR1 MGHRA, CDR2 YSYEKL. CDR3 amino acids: CASSLLGLAGNKDTQYF. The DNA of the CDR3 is TGCGCCAGCAGCCTACTAGGCCTAGCGGGTAACAAAGATACGCAGTATTTT.

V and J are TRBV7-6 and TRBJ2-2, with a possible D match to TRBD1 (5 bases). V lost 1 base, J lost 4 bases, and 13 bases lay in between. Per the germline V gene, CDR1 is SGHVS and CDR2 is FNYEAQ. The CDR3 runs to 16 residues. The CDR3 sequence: CASSLGPGNPTGELFF. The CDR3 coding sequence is TGTGCCAGCAGCTTAGGTCCAGGGAACCCCACCGGGGAGCTGTTTTTT.

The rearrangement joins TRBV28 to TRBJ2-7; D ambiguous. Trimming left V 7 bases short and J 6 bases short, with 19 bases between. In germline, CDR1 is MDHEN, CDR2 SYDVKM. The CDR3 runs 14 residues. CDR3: CASISPDPGLEQYF. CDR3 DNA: TGTGCCAGCATTAGTCCCGATCCAGGTCTCGAGCAGTACTTC.

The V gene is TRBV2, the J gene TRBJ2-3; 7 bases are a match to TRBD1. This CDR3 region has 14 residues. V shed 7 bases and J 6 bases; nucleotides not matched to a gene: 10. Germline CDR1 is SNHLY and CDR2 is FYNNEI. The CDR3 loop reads CASKITGVGDTQYF. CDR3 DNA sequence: TGTGCCAGCAAGATAACAGGGGTTGGCGATACGCAGTATTTT. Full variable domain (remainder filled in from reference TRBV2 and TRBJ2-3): EPEVTQTPSHQVTQMGQEVILRCVPISNHLYFYWYRQILGQKVEFLVSFYNNEISEKSEIFDDQFSVERPDGSNFTLKIRSTKLEDSAMYFCASKITGVGDTQYFGPGTRLTVL.

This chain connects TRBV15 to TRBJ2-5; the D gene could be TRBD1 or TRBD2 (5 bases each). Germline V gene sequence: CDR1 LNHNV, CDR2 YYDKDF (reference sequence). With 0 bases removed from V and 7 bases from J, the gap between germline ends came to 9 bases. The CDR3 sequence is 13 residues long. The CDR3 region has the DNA TGTGCCACCAGCAGAGAGGGACCGGGGACCCAGTACTTC. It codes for CATSREGPGTQYF.

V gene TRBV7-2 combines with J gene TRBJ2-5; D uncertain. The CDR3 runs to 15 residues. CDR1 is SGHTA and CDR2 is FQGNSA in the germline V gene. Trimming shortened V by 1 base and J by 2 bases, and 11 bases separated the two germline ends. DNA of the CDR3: TGTGCCAGCAGCTTAGAACGCGGTTTTCAAGAGACCCAGTACTTC. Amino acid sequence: CASSLERGFQETQYF.

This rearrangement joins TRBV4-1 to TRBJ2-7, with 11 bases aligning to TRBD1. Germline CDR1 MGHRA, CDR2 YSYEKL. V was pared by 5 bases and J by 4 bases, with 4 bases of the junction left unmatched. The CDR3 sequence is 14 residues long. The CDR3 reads CASSFGTGGYEQYF. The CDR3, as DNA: TGCGCCAGCAGCTTCGGGACAGGGGGATACGAGCAGTACTTC.